This paragraph reports one TCR beta chain. The entry originates in a study of T cells expressing NK-cell markers. Looking at the study overall: It was sorted CD3+CD56-NKG2C+, CD3+CD56+NKG2C- and CD3+CD56+NKG2C+ T cells that provided the TCR beta repertoires.

CDR1 is MNHNS, CDR2 SASEGT, per germline. The CDR3 consists of 15 residues. For TCR beta, cDNA was produced by 5'RACE template switching with UMIs. TCRdb reprocessed the 5' RACE reads and stores each CDR3 protein as one record, lacking DNA. In all, the sample yields about 110,000 distinct CDR3 sequences. This receptor was taken from a woman aged 18 to 69 in good health. The rearrangement joins TRBV6-1 to TRBJ2-2; TCRdb outputs TRBD1, but without DNA this stays unchecked. Sequencing was carried out using blood T cells: a sorted CD56 or NKG2C T cell subset, CD4+ or CD8+ T cells, or bulk PBMC T cells (not recorded which). The CDR3 protein is CASRDRDSRTGELFF.